This T cell receptor (beta chain) was identified during a study of blood T cell repertoires in COVID-19. On the study more broadly: In each case, the material was cDNA or gDNA derived from T cells, B-cell-depleted T cells, or PBMCs.

Per germline, CDR1 SGHNT and CDR2 YENEEA. The CDR3 is 16 residues long. V was pared by 5 bases and J by 4 bases, with 5 bases of the junction left unmatched. The data were produced by immunoSEQ multiplex PCR, yet TCRdb's version contains in-frame clones alone and is incomplete. Among around 430,000 clones listed, more than 75% were seen once. The participants were between roughly 18 and 100 years old and came from under 25 US areas. Two negative PCRs, clearance, or symptom resolution had been documented for recovered Cohort 3 donors. The clonotype was recovered from a woman aged 45-59 years who had recovered from COVID-19. Sequencing was performed on PBMCs or T cells enriched from blood (not recorded which). V gene TRBV11-3 combines with J gene TRBJ2-3; the match to TRBD2 covers 14 bases. DNA of the CDR3: TGTGCCAGCAGCAAGACTAGCGGGGGGGAGGCAGATACGCAGTATTTT. Its translation is CASSKTSGGEADTQYF.